This T cell receptor beta chain was captured in a study of identifying expanded T cells in peripheral blood. Here immunoSEQ multiplex PCR was the method, and the copy in TCRdb shows in-frame clones only, minus some. This sample has roughly 61,000 clones, with approximately 89% found just once. Material: blood. The origin of this receptor is a person aged 18 to 70 in good health.

For the CDR3, the DNA is TGCAGCGTCCTGAGACAGGGAAGTAATGAAAAACTGTTTTTT. Translated, it gives CSVLRQGSNEKLFF. This chain connects TRBV29-1 to TRBJ1-4; TRBD1 aligns across 7 bases. J lost 4 bases, V lost 6 bases, and 8 bases had no gene match. The CDR3 loop spans 14 amino acids. Germline V gene lookup returns CDR1 SQVTM and CDR2 ANQGSEA.